This T cell receptor beta chain was recovered during a study of Graves' ophthalmopathy and Graves' hyperthyroidism. CDR3 regions of TCR beta were amplified from RNA transcripts. First-round RT-PCR with HTBI primers preceded a second-round multiplex PCR. Via MiXCR, TCRdb re-called the multiplex PCR reads, giving one row per CDR3 protein. The top ten clones hold 11% of a sample with about 1.2 million distinct CDR3 sequences, 36% of them seen once. This clonotype appeared many times. Germline CDR1 and CDR2: SGHRS and YFSETQ. The V end lost 0 bases, the J end lost 2 bases, and 12 bases lay between the germline ends. The CDR3 has 15 residues. Among the hyperthyroidism patients, all were newly diagnosed, aged 18 to 65, with under 2 months' duration. Orbital computed tomography, together with clinical symptoms, serum thyroxine, TRAb and thyroid ultrasound, was used for diagnosis.

The specimen was peripheral blood or thyroid tissue (not recorded which). The rearrangement uses TRBV5-1 and TRBJ2-7; the D call may be TRBD1 or TRBD2 (5 bases each). This TCR was sampled from an adult man with Graves' hyperthyroidism. The CDR3 sequence is CASSLAEGYAYEQYF. CDR3 bases: TGCGCCAGCAGCTTGGCCGAGGGGTATGCCTACGAGCAGTACTTC.